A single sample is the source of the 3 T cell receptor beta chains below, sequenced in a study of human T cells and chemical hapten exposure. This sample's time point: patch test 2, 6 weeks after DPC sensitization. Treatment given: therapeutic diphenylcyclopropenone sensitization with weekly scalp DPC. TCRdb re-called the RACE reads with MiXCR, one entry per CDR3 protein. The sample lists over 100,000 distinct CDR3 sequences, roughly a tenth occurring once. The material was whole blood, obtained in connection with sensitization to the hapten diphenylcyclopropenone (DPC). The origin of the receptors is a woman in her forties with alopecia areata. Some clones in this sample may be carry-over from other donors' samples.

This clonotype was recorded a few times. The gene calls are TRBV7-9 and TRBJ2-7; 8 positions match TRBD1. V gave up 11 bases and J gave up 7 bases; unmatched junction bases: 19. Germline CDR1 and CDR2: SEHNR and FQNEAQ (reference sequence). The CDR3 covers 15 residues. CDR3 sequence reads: CALAKVGQASWEQYF. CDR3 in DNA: TGTGCCCTCGCTAAGGTGGGACAGGCGTCTTGGGAGCAGTACTTC.

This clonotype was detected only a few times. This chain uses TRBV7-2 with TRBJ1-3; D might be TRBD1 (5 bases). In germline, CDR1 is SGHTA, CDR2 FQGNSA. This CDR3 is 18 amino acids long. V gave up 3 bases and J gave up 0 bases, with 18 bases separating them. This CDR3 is CASSFIPSTVNSGNTIYF. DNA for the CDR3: TGTGCCAGCAGCTTTATCCCTTCGACAGTGAACTCTGGAAACACCATATATTTT. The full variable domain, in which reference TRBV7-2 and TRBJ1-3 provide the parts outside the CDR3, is GAGVSQSPSNKVTEKGKDVELRCDPISGHTALYWYRQSLGQGLEFLIYFQGNSAPDKSGLPSDRFSAERTGGSVSTLTIQRTQQEDSAVYLCASSFIPSTVNSGNTIYFGEGSWLTVV.

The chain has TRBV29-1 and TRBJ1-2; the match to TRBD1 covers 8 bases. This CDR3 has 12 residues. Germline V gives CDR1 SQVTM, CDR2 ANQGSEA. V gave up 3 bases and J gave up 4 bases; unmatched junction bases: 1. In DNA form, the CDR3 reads TGCAGCGTTGAGGACAGGGTCTATGGCTACACCTTC. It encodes CSVEDRVYGYTF.